One sample yielded the 22 T cell receptor beta chains listed below, sequenced in a study of Tregs in tolerant kidney transplant recipients. Profiling relied on immunoSEQ multiplex PCR, and the TCRdb table lists in-frame clones only, not all of them. The table has about 2,000 clones, 40% to 60% seen once. For these TCRs, the target antigens are not known. The sequencing input was Tregs from blood cultured with allogeneic cells. These receptors came from a human donor in good health.

The V and J genes are TRBV5-3 and TRBJ2-5; D is perhaps TRBD1 or TRBD2 (5 bases each). TRBV5-3 is reported as an ORF; its role is uncertain. The CDR3 runs 14 residues. V was trimmed by 8 bases and J by 7 bases, leaving 21 bases between them. CDR3 coding DNA: TGTGCCAGCAACGTAAGGGGACCCGTCGGGACCCAGTACTTC. Amino acids: CASNVRGPVGTQYF.

This clone was seen only a few times. The rearrangement links TRBV4-1 to TRBJ2-2, with 7 bases matching TRBD1. This CDR3 has 15 amino acids. From germline, CDR1 is MGHRA and CDR2 YSYEKL. V trimming: 4 bases; J trimming: 4 bases; junction bases outside the gene matches: 6. This chain's CDR3 is CASSRQGSVTGELFF. CDR3 bases: TGCGCCAGCAGCCGACAGGGTTCGGTCACCGGGGAGCTGTTTTTT.

The sample holds one count of this clone. The J gene is TRBJ2-5, the V gene TRBV28, with a possible D match to TRBD2 (5 bases). V gave up 6 bases and J gave up 5 bases, with 13 bases separating them. This CDR3 has 13 residues. In germline, CDR1 is MDHEN, CDR2 SYDVKM. The CDR3 spells CASSRSGMETQYF. CDR3 coding DNA: TGTGCCAGCAGCCGCTCGGGGATGGAGACCCAGTACTTC.

The chain couples TRBV23-1 to TRBJ2-7, with D maybe TRBD2 (7 bases). Being an ORF, TRBV23-1 has a function that is uncertain. The V end was cut by 3 bases, the J end by 0 bases, with 12 bases between. This CDR3 contains 15 residues. The CDR3 is CASSQLRGASYEQYF. CDR3 coding DNA: TGCGCCAGCAGTCAGCTACGGGGGGCCTCCTACGAGCAGTACTTC.

The table lists this clone with a few counts. The chain links TRBV7-4 to TRBJ2-2, with D possibly being TRBD2 (6 bases). Trimming left V 5 bases short and J 0 bases short, with 13 bases between. Germline CDR1 SGHVT, CDR2 SQSDAQ. The CDR3 consists of 16 residues. The CDR3: CASSLSSVPNTGELFF. The CDR3 nucleotides are TGTGCCAGCAGCCTCTCTAGCGTACCGAACACCGGGGAGCTGTTTTTT.

This clone showed up just a few times. This chain joins TRBV2 and TRBJ1-5; 9 positions match TRBD1. Germline CDR1 is SNHLY and CDR2 is FYNNEI. The CDR3 loop spans 14 amino acids. Germline trimming cut 6 bases from V and 6 bases from J; bases unmatched to any gene: 6. CDR3 residues: CASSEQGAGQPQHF. Here the CDR3 DNA reads TGTGCCAGCAGCGAACAGGGGGCGGGTCAGCCCCAGCATTTT.

This clone was seen once. The gene calls are TRBV7-2 and TRBJ1-2, with D possibly TRBD1 on 5 matching bases. The CDR3 is made up of 14 amino acids. In germline, CDR1 is SGHTA, CDR2 FQGNSA. The V end was cut by 3 bases, the J end by 2 bases, with 10 bases between. The CDR3, as DNA: TGTGCCAGCAGCTTCGGCAGGGCAAACTATGGCTACACCTTC. This gives the protein CASSFGRANYGYTF.

The V gene is TRBV11-1, the J gene TRBJ2-1; D is perhaps TRBD1 or TRBD2 (6 bases each). Trimming cost V 6 bases and J 5 bases, with 17 bases left between them. This CDR3 comprises 15 residues. Germline V lookup: CDR1 SGHAT, CDR2 FQDESV (reference sequence). The CDR3 DNA is TGTGCCAGCAGTCTGGGATCGGGGGCCCACAATGAGCAGTTCTTC. Translated: CASSLGSGAHNEQFF.

This clone is deemed medium-sized (0.01 to 0.1%). The chain combines TRBV15 with TRBJ2-1; a possible D gene is TRBD1 (6 bases). Trimming removed 4 bases at V and 10 bases at J, with 14 bases between. This CDR3 has 13 residues. CDR1 and CDR2 (germline): LNHNV, YYDKDF (reference sequence). The CDR3, as DNA: TGTGCCACCAGCACATACCCCGGGACAGAGCAGTTCTTC. Its protein is CATSTYPGTEQFF.

V gene TRBV7-6 combines with J gene TRBJ2-2; the D gene is possibly TRBD2 (6 bases). The V end was cut by 5 bases, the J end by 0 bases, with 13 bases between. The CDR3 sequence is 16 residues long. From germline, CDR1 is SGHVS and CDR2 FNYEAQ. CDR3 sequence: CASSLSSVPNTGELFF. The CDR3 nucleotides are TGTGCCAGCAGCCTCTCTAGCGTACCGAACACCGGGGAGCTGTTTTTT.

The chain uses TRBV5-1 and TRBJ2-2, with TRBD2 identical over 9 bases. The CDR3 contains 15 residues. The V gene's germline CDR1 is SGHRS and CDR2 YFSETQ. V was clipped by 0 bases and J by 5 bases; unmatched bases: 2. Here the CDR3 DNA reads TGCGCCAGCAGCTTGGTAGCGGGAGATACCGGGGAGCTGTTTTTT. It is translated as CASSLVAGDTGELFF. The full variable domain, in which reference TRBV5-1 and TRBJ2-2 provide the parts outside the CDR3, is KAGVTQTPRYLIKTRGQQVTLSCSPISGHRSVSWYQQTPGQGLQFLFEYFSETQRNKGNFPGRFSGRQFSNSRSEMNVSTLELGDSALYLCASSLVAGDTGELFFGEGSRLTVL.

J is TRBJ1-2 and V is TRBV29-1; TRBD1 might be the D (5 bases). The V end lost 4 bases, the J end lost 7 bases, and 16 bases lay between the germline ends. The CDR3 has 13 amino acids. Germline loops: CDR1 SQVTM, CDR2 ANQGSEA. DNA for the CDR3: TGCAGCGTTGGCTTGGGGGGTGGGTTTGGCTACACCTTC. Translated, it gives CSVGLGGGFGYTF.

CDR3 amino acids: CASSLRRQGGYGYTF. In DNA form, the CDR3 reads TGTGCCAGCAGCCTCCGTCGACAGGGCGGCTATGGCTACACCTTC. The J gene is TRBJ1-2, the V gene TRBV7-9; 7 bases align to TRBD1. From germline, CDR1 is SEHNR and CDR2 FQNEAQ (reference sequence). CDR3 size: 15 residues. J gave up 4 bases and V 5 bases, and 10 bases lay outside the gene matches.

This clone was observed a single time. This clone may be a read error of a much larger clone one base away. Other DNA sequences in this specimen translate into the identical CDR3. This rearrangement joins TRBV5-1 to TRBJ2-3; 9 nucleotides agree with TRBD2. There are 16 residues in the CDR3. The germline gives CDR1 SGHRS, CDR2 YFSETQ. V was pared by 5 bases and J by 4 bases, with 11 bases of the junction left unmatched. For the CDR3, the DNA is TGCGCCAGCAGGCGGCGGGGGGGAGGCTGGTCAGATACGCAGTATTTT. This sequence encodes CASRRRGGGWSDTQYF. The full variable domain, in which reference TRBV5-1 and TRBJ2-3 provide the parts outside the CDR3, is KAGVTQTPRYLIKTRGQQVTLSCSPISGHRSVSWYQQTPGQGLQFLFEYFSETQRNKGNFPGRFSGRQFSNSRSEMNVSTLELGDSALYLCASRRRGGGWSDTQYFGPGTRLTVL.

The chain carries TRBV10-2 and TRBJ2-2; 7 nucleotides agree with TRBD2. CDR3 size: 14 residues. With 7 bases clipped from V and 5 bases from J, the junction kept 7 bases outside the gene matches. Germline CDR1 WSHSY, CDR2 SAAADI. CDR3 sequence: CASKGGSFTGELFF. The DNA of the CDR3 is TGCGCCAGCAAGGGCGGGAGTTTTACCGGGGAGCTGTTTTTT.

The chain couples TRBV7-2 to TRBJ2-2, with 8 bases identical to TRBD1. The CDR3 contains 14 residues. Looked up from germline, CDR1 is SGHTA and CDR2 is FQGNSA. V gave up 5 bases and J gave up 6 bases; unmatched junction bases: 5. The CDR3 spells CASSPGQVPGELFF. In DNA form, the CDR3 reads TGTGCCAGCAGCCCGGGACAGGTCCCCGGGGAGCTGTTTTTT.

This clone was counted only a few times. J is TRBJ2-3 and V is TRBV11-3; no definite D call. This CDR3 is built from 11 residues. CDR1 and CDR2 from the germline V gene are SGHNT and YENEEA. V lost 8 bases and J 6 bases, leaving 9 bases between the germline ends. The CDR3, as DNA: TGTGCCAGCTTGGGTGCCGATACGCAGTATTTT. Translated, it gives CASLGADTQYF.

In its sample, this clone ranks as medium-sized (0.01 to 0.1%). The chain recombines TRBV7-2 with TRBJ1-5; no firm D call. The CDR3 covers 13 residues. The germline V and J ends were trimmed by 0 bases and 5 bases, with 5 bases remaining between them. Germline-derived CDR1 and CDR2 are SGHTA and FQGNSA. This chain's CDR3 is CASSLARHQPQHF. The DNA for the CDR3 is TGTGCCAGCAGCTTAGCCAGACATCAGCCCCAGCATTTT.

The chain uses TRBV2 and TRBJ1-2; D uncertain. The ends were cut back, 5 bases at V and 5 bases at J, with 9 bases in the middle. Germline CDR1 is SNHLY and CDR2 is FYNNEI. The CDR3 is 12 amino acids. DNA of the CDR3: TGTGCCAGCAGTTACACGGGATATGGCTACACCTTC. Its protein product is CASSYTGYGYTF.

The chain recombines TRBV6-9 with TRBJ1-3, with D unclear. Trimming pared 5 bases from V and 0 bases from J, leaving 5 bases between. The CDR3 length is 13 residues. CDR1 MNHGY and CDR2 SVAAGI come from the germline V gene. CDR3 residues: CASSRISGNTIYF. CDR3 sequence (DNA): TGTGCCAGCAGTCGGATCTCTGGAAACACCATATATTTT.

This chain links TRBV11-3 with TRBJ1-2; D is unresolved. This CDR3 comprises 13 residues. The V and J ends lost 1 base and 8 bases respectively, with 11 bases between them. CDR1 and CDR2 from the germline V gene are SGHNT and YENEEA. The CDR3 sequence: CASSLAPGAGYTF. CDR3 coding DNA: TGTGCCAGCAGCTTAGCGCCTGGTGCGGGCTACACCTTC.

The V gene is TRBV19, the J gene TRBJ1-4; D gene unclear. Trimming shortened V by 1 base and J by 12 bases, and 15 bases separated the two germline ends. This CDR3 comprises 14 residues. Germline V gene data show CDR1 as LNHDA and CDR2 as SQIVND (reference sequence). The CDR3 DNA follows: TGTGCCAGTAGTATAGGGACGTTCGGGAAGGAACTGTTTTTT. Protein product: CASSIGTFGKELFF. The full variable domain, completed using reference TRBV19 and TRBJ1-4, is DGGITQSPKYLFRKEGQNVTLSCEQNLNHDAMYWYRQDPGQGLRLIYYSQIVNDFQKGDIAEGYSVSREKKESFPLTVTSAQKNPTAFYLCASSIGTFGKELFFGSGTQLSVL.